The T cell receptor (beta chain) under discussion was sequenced for a study of regulatory T cells in long-lasting Graves disease. Time point in this sample: newly diagnosed GD, antithyroid drugs for less than 3 months. Extracted RNA from PBMCs served as the source of the TCR library. In building TCR beta libraries, iRepertoire HTBI primers were used together with Arm-PCR of CDR3 regions. TCRdb processed the multiplex PCR reads anew with MiXCR; each CDR3 protein has one entry. The repertoire has 350,000 to 500,000 distinct CDR3 sequences, roughly 15% of them found once; the top ten carry approximately 17%. To note about this clonotype: This may be a read error: a much more frequent sequence differs by one nucleotide.

The CDR3 runs 15 residues. Germline V gene data show CDR1 as MNHEY and CDR2 as SVGEGT. The same specimen was also included in a second study, on T cells in Graves' hyperthyroidism and ophthalmopathy. As reported in that work: First-round RT-PCR of the TCR CDR3 relied on the HTBI primer set.

The sample in question was peripheral blood mononuclear cells (PBMCs), obtained at new diagnosis, from a patient treated with antithyroid drugs. The rearrangement uses TRBV6-2 or TRBV6-3 and TRBJ1-2; D gene unclear. This sequence originates from a woman aged 45-65 years with Graves disease. This CDR3 reads CASGYPQDGRYGYTF. The DNA for the CDR3 is TGTGCCAGCGGTTACCCTCAAGATGGGCGGTATGGCTACACCTTC.